The rows below give T cell receptor beta chains drawn from one sample of a study of neurological immune-mediated disorders. TCRdb called the 5' RACE reads again in MiXCR, with one record for every CDR3 protein. This table has tens of thousands of distinct CDR3 sequences, 4% to 6% appearing once. Sequenced sample: PBMCs. The receptors shown here come from a young man with multiple sclerosis. CDR3s include the opening cysteine and the closing phenylalanine or tryptophan. A D gene is named only where the DNA matches it firmly. Not every row has a clone size; where given, it reads once, few, many or a size class.

v_call,j_call,d_call,clone_size,cdr3_length,cdr3_aa,cdr3_nt
TRBV7-2,TRBJ2-1,TRBD2,many,15,CASSFASGNYNEQFF,TGTGCCAGCAGCTTTGCTAGCGGAAACTACAATGAGCAGTTCTTC
TRBV28,TRBJ2-3,TRBD2,few,16,CASSLPSSGSWNTQYF,TGTGCCAGCAGCCTCCCCTCTAGCGGGAGTTGGAATACGCAGTATTTT
TRBV6-5,TRBJ2-1,.,many,16,CASSYRAGSSYNEQFF,TGTGCCAGCAGTTACAGGGCAGGCAGCTCCTACAATGAGCAGTTCTTC
TRBV3-1,TRBJ1-1,.,many,18,CASSQEDGSGASHTEAFF,TGTGCCAGCAGCCAAGAAGACGGATCCGGGGCCAGCCACACTGAAGCTTTCTTT
TRBV7-2,TRBJ1-2,.,many,13,CASSPDRPHGYTF,TGTGCCAGCAGCCCCGACAGGCCCCATGGCTACACCTTC
TRBV2,TRBJ2-4,.,many,16,CASSEQGRQRVNIQYF,TGTGCCAGCAGTGAACAGGGTCGGCAGAGAGTAAACATTCAGTACTTC
TRBV7-3,TRBJ2-7,.,many,15,CASSLTPDTSYEQYF,TGTGCCAGCAGCTTAACACCGGACACCTCCTACGAGCAGTACTTC
TRBV7-2,TRBJ1-2,.,many,12,CASSFSMPGYTF,TGTGCCAGCAGCTTTTCGATGCCTGGCTACACCTTC
TRBV20-1,TRBJ2-1,.,many,14,CSARGMGARNEQFF,TGCAGTGCTAGGGGTATGGGGGCAAGGAATGAGCAGTTCTTC
TRBV20-1,TRBJ1-5,.,.,13,CSARDYSSQPQNF,TGCAGTGCTAGAGACTACAGCAGTCAGCCCCAGAATTTT
TRBV7-9,TRBJ2-2,.,many,15,CASSLGNGATGELFF,TGTGCCAGCAGCTTAGGGAATGGGGCCACCGGGGAGCTGTTTTTT
TRBV7-3,TRBJ2-1,TRBD2,many,16,CASSLSSGSGAHEQFF,TGTGCCAGCAGCTTATCCTCGGGTAGCGGGGCACATGAGCAGTTCTTC
TRBV12-3/TRBV12-4,TRBJ1-1,.,many,12,CASRFGGTEAFF,TGTGCCAGCAGATTTGGGGGTACTGAAGCTTTCTTT
TRBV27,TRBJ2-3,.,many,11,CASRDRGTQYF,TGTGCCAGCAGGGACCGGGGTACGCAGTATTTT
TRBV5-6,TRBJ1-3,.,many,13,CASSFRAGNTIYF,TGTGCCAGCAGCTTTAGGGCTGGAAACACCATATATTTT
TRBV20-1,TRBJ2-7,TRBD2,.,15,CSARDPGLAGYEQYF,TGCAGTGCTAGAGATCCGGGACTAGCGGGGTACGAGCAGTACTTC
TRBV29-1,TRBJ1-4,.,many,15,CSVAGFDSFNEKLFF,TGCAGCGTTGCAGGTTTCGACAGTTTTAATGAAAAACTGTTTTTT
TRBV9,TRBJ2-3,TRBD2,many,16,CASSVGTSGRTDTQYF,TGTGCCAGCAGCGTAGGGACTAGCGGGAGGACAGATACGCAGTATTTT
TRBV29-1,TRBJ1-1,.,many,14,CSAHPGGVETEAFF,TGCAGCGCCCACCCGGGTGGGGTAGAGACTGAAGCTTTCTTT
TRBV29-1,TRBJ1-1,.,many,14,CSVPHSSLNTEAFF,TGCAGCGTGCCCCATAGCAGCTTGAACACTGAAGCTTTCTTT
TRBV5-1,TRBJ1-1,TRBD1,many,15,CASSPGTGMNTEAFF,TGCGCCAGCAGCCCGGGGACAGGCATGAACACTGAAGCTTTCTTT
TRBV2,TRBJ2-4,TRBD2,many,14,CASRGLAERNIQYF,TGTGCCAGCAGGGGACTAGCGGAAAGGAACATTCAGTACTTC
TRBV4-1,TRBJ1-1,TRBD1,few,16,CASSHRSGTVNTEAFF,TGCGCCAGCAGCCATCGATCCGGGACAGTGAACACTGAAGCTTTCTTT
TRBV27,TRBJ2-1,TRBD2,many,14,CASRLAGSYNEQFF,TGTGCCAGCAGACTAGCGGGAAGCTACAATGAGCAGTTCTTC
TRBV5-1,TRBJ2-2,.,many,14,CASSETGNTGELFF,TGCGCCAGCAGCGAGACAGGGAACACCGGGGAGCTGTTTTTT
TRBV20-1,TRBJ1-4,.,many,13,CSARVRVSGKLFF,TGCAGTGCTAGAGTCAGGGTATCTGGAAAACTGTTTTTT
TRBV27,TRBJ1-6,TRBD1,many,15,CASSPTGYGNSPLHF,TGTGCCAGCAGTCCGACAGGGTATGGTAATTCACCCCTCCACTTT
TRBV20-1,TRBJ2-2,.,many,14,CSAARPGHTGELFF,TGCAGTGCCGCCCGGCCGGGGCACACCGGGGAGCTGTTTTTT
TRBV11-1,TRBJ2-5,TRBD1,many,16,CASSFSGTGYQETQYF,TGTGCCAGCAGCTTTTCCGGGACAGGGTATCAAGAGACCCAGTACTTC
TRBV9,TRBJ2-2,.,many,16,CASSHLASANTGELFF,TGTGCCAGCAGCCATCTAGCTTCTGCGAACACCGGGGAGCTGTTTTTT
TRBV5-1,TRBJ2-6,TRBD2,many,18,CASSLVASGGGGANVLTF,TGCGCCAGCAGCTTGGTGGCTAGCGGGGGAGGTGGGGCCAACGTCCTGACTTTC
TRBV5-1,TRBJ2-2,.,many,17,CASSSMRDPFNTGELFF,TGCGCCAGCAGCAGTATGAGGGATCCCTTCAACACCGGGGAGCTGTTTTTT
TRBV12-3/TRBV12-4,TRBJ2-3,TRBD2,many,16,CASSLYLAGGADTQYF,TGTGCCAGCAGTCTGTATCTAGCGGGAGGGGCAGATACGCAGTATTTT